Sequencing of this T cell receptor (beta chain) was carried out in a study of response to subunit inactivated influenza vaccine. Concerning this clonotype itself: Its antigen is as yet unknown.

Study-level points and caveats: Authors suggested few new T cells are recruited by each seasonal influenza vaccination.

From the RT-PCR reads, TCRdb called clonotypes with MiXCR, one entry per CDR3 protein. The data show 550,000 to 800,000 distinct CDR3 sequences, about 14% seen once. The TCR comes from a man over 45 who received an inactivated influenza vaccine. Sample: PBMCs from blood, taken roughly 2 weeks before vaccination.

The CDR3 region is CASSEAFYSAYGYTF. CDR3 nucleotides: TGTGCCAGCAGTGAAGCGTTCTACAGCGCCTATGGCTACACCTTC. This rearrangement joins TRBV2 to TRBJ1-2; D unresolved. This CDR3 has 15 amino acids. Germline loops: CDR1 SNHLY, CDR2 FYNNEI. Trimming stripped 0 bases from V and 4 bases from J, with 12 bases between.